This T cell receptor beta chain was captured by sequencing in a study of T cell responses to AZD1222 COVID-19 vaccine. Study summary: Combined were second doses at about 4 or about 12 weeks. Study results and limitations: Spike-spanning, vaccine-associated CD4 TCRs were dominant at 160-218 and 743-854. Of spike-specific TCRs, nearly half reportedly target regions left unmutated in variants. White British people made up most donors, females outnumbered males, and clonal diversity was possibly underestimated.

Assay used: immunoSEQ multiplex PCR; TCRdb lists only in-frame clones, some missing. Here the sample spans 150,000 to 200,000 clones, 85% to 95% being singletons. With respect to this clone: No antigen is known for it.

This sequence originates from an adult in good health. The source material was peripheral blood, sampled on day 0 of AZD1222 vaccination.

As DNA, the CDR3 is TGTGCCAGCACCCAGCCGGGCCCCAACCCCGATAATGAGCAGTTCTTC. Translation gives CASTQPGPNPDNEQFF. This chain links TRBV5-5 with TRBJ2-1, with D unclear. The CDR3 has 16 residues. V lost 6 bases and J lost 7, with 23 bases in between. Per germline, CDR1 SGHKS and CDR2 YYEKEE (reference sequence).